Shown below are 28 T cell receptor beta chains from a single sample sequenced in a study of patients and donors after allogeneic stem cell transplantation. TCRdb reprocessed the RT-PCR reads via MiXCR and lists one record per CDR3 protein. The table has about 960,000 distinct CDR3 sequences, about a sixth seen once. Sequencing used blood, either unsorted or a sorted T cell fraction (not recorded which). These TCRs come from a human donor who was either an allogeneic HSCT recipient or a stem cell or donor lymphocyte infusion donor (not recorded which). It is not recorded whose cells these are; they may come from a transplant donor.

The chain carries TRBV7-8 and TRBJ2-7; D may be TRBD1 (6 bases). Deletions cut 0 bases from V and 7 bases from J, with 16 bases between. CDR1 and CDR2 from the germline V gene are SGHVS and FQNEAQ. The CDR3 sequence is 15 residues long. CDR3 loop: CASSLAGQPPWEQYF. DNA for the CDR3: TGTGCCAGCAGCTTAGCGGGACAACCACCTTGGGAGCAGTACTTC.

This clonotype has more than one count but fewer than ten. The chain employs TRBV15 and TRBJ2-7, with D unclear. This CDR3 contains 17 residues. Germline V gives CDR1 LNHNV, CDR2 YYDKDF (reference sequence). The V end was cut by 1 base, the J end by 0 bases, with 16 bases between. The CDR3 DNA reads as TGTGCCACCAGCAGAGTGTTAGGCACCATGAGCTCCTACGAGCAGTACTTC. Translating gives CATSRVLGTMSSYEQYF.

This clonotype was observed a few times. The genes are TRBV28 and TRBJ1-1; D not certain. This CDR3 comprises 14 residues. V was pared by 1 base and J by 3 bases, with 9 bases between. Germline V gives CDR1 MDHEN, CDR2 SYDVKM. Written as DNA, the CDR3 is TGTGCCAGCAGTTTATCGATGTTTCACACTGAAGCTTTCTTT. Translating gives CASSLSMFHTEAFF.

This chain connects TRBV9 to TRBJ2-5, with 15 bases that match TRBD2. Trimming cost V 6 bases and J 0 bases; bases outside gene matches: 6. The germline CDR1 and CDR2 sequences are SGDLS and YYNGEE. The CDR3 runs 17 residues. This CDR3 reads CASTQGLAGGYQETQYF. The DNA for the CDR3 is TGTGCCAGCACCCAAGGACTAGCGGGGGGGTACCAAGAGACCCAGTACTTC.

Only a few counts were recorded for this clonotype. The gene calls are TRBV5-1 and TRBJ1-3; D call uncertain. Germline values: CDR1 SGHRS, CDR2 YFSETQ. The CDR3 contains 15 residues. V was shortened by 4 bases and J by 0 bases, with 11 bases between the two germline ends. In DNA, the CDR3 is TGCGCCAGCAGCCAGGCCGGGAGCTCTGGAAACACCATATATTTT. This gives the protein CASSQAGSSGNTIYF. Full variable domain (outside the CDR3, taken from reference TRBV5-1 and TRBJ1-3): KAGVTQTPRYLIKTRGQQVTLSCSPISGHRSVSWYQQTPGQGLQFLFEYFSETQRNKGNFPGRFSGRQFSNSRSEMNVSTLELGDSALYLCASSQAGSSGNTIYFGEGSWLTVV.

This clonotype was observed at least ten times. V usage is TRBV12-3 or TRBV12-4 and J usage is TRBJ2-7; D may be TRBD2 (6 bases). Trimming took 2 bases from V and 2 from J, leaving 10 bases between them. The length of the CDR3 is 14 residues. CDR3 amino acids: CASSLQGGPYEQYF. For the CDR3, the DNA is TGTGCCAGCAGTTTACAGGGAGGCCCCTACGAGCAGTACTTC.

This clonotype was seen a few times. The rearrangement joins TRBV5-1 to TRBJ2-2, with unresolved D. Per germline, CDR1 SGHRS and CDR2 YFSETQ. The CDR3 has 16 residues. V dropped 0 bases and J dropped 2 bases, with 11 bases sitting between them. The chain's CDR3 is CASSLGSMRNTGELFF. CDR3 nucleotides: TGCGCCAGCAGCTTGGGGTCAATGCGTAACACCGGGGAGCTGTTTTTT.

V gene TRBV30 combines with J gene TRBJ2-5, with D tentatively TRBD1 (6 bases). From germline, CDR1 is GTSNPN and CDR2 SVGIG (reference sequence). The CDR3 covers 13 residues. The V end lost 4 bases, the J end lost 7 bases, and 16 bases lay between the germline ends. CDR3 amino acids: CAWNRQAIGTQYF. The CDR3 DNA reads TGTGCCTGGAACAGACAGGCGATCGGGACCCAGTACTTC. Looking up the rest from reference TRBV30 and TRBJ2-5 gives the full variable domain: SQTIHQWPATLVQPVGSPLSLECTVEGTSNPNLYWYRQAAGRGLQLLFYSVGIGQISSEVPQNLSASRPQDRQFILSSKKLLLSDSGFYLCAWNRQAIGTQYFGPGTRLLVL.

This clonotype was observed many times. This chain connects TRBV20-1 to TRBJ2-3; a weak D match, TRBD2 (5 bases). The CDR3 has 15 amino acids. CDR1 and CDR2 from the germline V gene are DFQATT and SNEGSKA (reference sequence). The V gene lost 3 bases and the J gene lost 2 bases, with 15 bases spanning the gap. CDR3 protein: CSARELAWYTDTQYF. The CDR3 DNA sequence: TGCAGTGCTAGGGAGCTAGCCTGGTACACAGATACGCAGTATTTT.

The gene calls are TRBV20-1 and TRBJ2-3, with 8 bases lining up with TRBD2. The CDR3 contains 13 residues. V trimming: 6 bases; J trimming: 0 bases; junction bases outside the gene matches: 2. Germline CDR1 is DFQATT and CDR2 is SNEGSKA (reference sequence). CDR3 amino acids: CSAKRGSTDTQYF. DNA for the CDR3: TGCAGTGCAAAGCGGGGGAGCACAGATACGCAGTATTTT.

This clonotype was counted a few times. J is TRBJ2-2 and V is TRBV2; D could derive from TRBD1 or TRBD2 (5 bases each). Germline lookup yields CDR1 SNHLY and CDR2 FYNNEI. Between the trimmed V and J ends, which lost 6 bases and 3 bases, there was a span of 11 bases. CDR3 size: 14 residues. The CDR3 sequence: CASSTGTDTGELFF. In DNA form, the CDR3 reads TGTGCCAGCAGCACCGGGACGGACACCGGGGAGCTGTTTTTT.

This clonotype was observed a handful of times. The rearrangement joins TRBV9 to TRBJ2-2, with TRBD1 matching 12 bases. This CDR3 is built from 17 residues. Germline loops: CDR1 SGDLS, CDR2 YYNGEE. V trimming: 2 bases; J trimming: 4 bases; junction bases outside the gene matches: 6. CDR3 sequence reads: CASSVPPGQGATGELFF. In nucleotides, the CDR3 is TGTGCCAGCAGCGTCCCCCCGGGACAGGGGGCCACCGGGGAGCTGTTTTTT. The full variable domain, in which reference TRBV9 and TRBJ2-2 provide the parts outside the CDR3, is DSGVTQTPKHLITATGQRVTLRCSPRSGDLSVYWYQQSLDQGLQFLIQYYNGEERAKGNILERFSAQQFPDLHSELNLSSLELGDSALYFCASSVPPGQGATGELFFGEGSRLTVL.

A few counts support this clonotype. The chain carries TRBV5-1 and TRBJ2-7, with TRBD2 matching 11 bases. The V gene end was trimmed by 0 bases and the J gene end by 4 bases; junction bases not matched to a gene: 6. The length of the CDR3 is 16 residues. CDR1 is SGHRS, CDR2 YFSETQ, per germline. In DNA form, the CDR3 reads TGCGCCAGCAGCTTGGTGACTAGCGGGATGGCTTACGAGCAGTACTTC. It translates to CASSLVTSGMAYEQYF.

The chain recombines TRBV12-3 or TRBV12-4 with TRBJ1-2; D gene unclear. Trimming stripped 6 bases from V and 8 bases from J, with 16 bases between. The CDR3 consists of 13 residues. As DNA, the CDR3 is TGTGCCAGCAGCTTTGGCGGCGGTAGGGGCTACACCTTC. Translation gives CASSFGGGRGYTF.

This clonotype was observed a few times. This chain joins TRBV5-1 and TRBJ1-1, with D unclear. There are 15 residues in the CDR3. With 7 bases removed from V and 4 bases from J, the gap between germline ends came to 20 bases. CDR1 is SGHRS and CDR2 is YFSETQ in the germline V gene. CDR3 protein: CASQAGFGRSTEAFF. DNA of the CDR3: TGCGCCAGCCAAGCTGGATTCGGTAGGAGCACTGAAGCTTTCTTT.

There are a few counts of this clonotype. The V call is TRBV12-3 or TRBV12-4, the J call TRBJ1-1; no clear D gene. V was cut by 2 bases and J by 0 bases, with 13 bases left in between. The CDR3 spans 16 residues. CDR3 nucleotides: TGTGCCAGCAGTTTATGGGTCGGGGTCATGAACACTGAAGCTTTCTTT. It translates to CASSLWVGVMNTEAFF.

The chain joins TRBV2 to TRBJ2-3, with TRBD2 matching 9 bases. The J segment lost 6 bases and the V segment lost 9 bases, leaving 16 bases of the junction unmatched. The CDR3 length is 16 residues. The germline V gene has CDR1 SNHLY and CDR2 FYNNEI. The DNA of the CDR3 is TGTGCCAGACCTGACCGCGGGGGGGACCCCTGGGATACGCAGTATTTT. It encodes CARPDRGGDPWDTQYF. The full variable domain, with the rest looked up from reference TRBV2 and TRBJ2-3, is EPEVTQTPSHQVTQMGQEVILRCVPISNHLYFYWYRQILGQKVEFLVSFYNNEISEKSEIFDDQFSVERPDGSNFTLKIRSTKLEDSAMYFCARPDRGGDPWDTQYFGPGTRLTVL.

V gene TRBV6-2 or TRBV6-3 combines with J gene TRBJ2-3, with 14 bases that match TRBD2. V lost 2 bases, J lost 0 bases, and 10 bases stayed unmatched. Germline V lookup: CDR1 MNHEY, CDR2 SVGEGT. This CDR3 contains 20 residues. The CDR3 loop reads CASSYGLAGGYSSSTDTQYF. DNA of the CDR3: TGTGCCAGCAGTTACGGACTAGCGGGAGGATACTCTTCTAGCACAGATACGCAGTATTTT.

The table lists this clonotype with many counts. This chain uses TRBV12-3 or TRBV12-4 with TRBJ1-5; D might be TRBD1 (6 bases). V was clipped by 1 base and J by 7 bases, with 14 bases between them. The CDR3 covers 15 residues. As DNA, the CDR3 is TGTGCCAGCAGTTTAGGGGGAGGGGGTGCGCAGCCCCAGCATTTT. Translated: CASSLGGGGAQPQHF.

The CDR3 DNA reads as TGCAGCGCTACGTGGAACACTGAAGCTTTCTTT. This codes for CSATWNTEAFF. This chain joins TRBV29-1 and TRBJ1-1; D not certain. The CDR3 sequence is 11 residues long. Germline V gene sequence: CDR1 SQVTM, CDR2 ANQGSEA. V lost 7 bases, J lost 1 base, and 7 bases lay in between. The full variable domain, in which reference TRBV29-1 and TRBJ1-1 provide the parts outside the CDR3, is SAVISQKPSRDICQRGTSLTIQCQVDSQVTMMFWYRQQPGQSLTLIATANQGSEATYESGFVIDKFPISRPNLTFSTLTVSNMSPEDSSIYLCSATWNTEAFFGQGTRLTVV.

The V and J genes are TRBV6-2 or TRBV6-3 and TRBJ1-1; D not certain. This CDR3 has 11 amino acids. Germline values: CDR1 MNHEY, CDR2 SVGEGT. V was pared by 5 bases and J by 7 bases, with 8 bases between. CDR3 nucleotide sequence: TGTGCCAGCAGTAACAAAAATGAAGCTTTCTTT. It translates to CASSNKNEAFF.

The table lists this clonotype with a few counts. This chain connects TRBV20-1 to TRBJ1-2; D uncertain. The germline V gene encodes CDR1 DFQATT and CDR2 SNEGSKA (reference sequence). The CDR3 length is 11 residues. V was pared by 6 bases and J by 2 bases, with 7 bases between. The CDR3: CSAEENYGYTF. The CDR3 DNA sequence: TGCAGTGCGGAGGAAAACTATGGCTACACCTTC.

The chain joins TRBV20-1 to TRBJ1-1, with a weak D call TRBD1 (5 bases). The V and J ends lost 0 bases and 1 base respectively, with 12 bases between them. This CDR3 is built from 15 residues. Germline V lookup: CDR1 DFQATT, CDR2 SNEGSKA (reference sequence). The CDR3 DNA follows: TGCAGTGCTAGAGACCCCCGTCAGGGGAACACTGAAGCTTTCTTT. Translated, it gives CSARDPRQGNTEAFF.

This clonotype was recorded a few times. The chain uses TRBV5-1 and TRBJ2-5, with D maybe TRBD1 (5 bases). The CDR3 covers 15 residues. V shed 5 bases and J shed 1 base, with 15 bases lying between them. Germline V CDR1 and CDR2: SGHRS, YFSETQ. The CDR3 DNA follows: TGCGCCAGCAGACCGCTACAGGTATCCCAAGAGACCCAGTACTTC. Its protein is CASRPLQVSQETQYF.

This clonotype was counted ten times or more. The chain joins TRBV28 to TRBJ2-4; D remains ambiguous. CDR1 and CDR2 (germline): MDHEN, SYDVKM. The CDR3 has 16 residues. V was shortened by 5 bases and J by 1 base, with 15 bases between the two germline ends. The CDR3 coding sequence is TGTGCCAGCAGTATACAACCTTGGGCGGCCAAAAACATTCAGTACTTC. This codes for CASSIQPWAAKNIQYF.

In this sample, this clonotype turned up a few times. The CDR3 region has the DNA TGCAGTGCTAGAGAGGTCGACAAAAACATTCAGTACTTC. Translation gives CSAREVDKNIQYF. The rearrangement joins TRBV20-1 to TRBJ2-4; D not certain. The CDR3 contains 13 residues. Deletions cut 0 bases from V and 3 bases from J, with 6 bases between. Germline-derived CDR1 and CDR2 are DFQATT and SNEGSKA (reference sequence).

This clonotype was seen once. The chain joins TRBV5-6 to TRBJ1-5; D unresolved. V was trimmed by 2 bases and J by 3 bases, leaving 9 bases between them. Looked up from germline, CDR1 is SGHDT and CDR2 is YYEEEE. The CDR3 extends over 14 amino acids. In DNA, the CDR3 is TGTGCCAGCAGCTTCGGTCGGATCAATCAGCCCCAGCATTTT. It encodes CASSFGRINQPQHF.

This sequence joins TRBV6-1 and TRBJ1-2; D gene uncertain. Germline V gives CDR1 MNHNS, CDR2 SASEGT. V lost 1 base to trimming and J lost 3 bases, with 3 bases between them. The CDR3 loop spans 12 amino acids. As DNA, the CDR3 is TGTGCCAGCAGTGAAGTATACTATGGCTACACCTTC. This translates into CASSEVYYGYTF.